Below, 17 T cell receptor beta chains from the same sample are listed, as sequenced in a study of graft-versus-host responses after intestinal transplantation. Only in-frame clones appear in the TCRdb table, and some are missing; sequencing was by immunoSEQ multiplex PCR. The top ten hold around 6.8% of the sample, which has around 39,000 clones, over 85% seen once. The starting material was PBMCs, obtained about nine months after transplant. The source is a human patient who received an intestinal transplant, so some T cells may come from the graft donor.

The rearrangement uses TRBV6-6 and TRBJ2-7, with D unclear. This CDR3 contains 14 residues. Trimming pared 0 bases from V and 5 bases from J, leaving 11 bases between. CDR1 is MNHNY and CDR2 is SVGAGI in the germline V gene (reference sequence). The CDR3 region is CASSYSGNGNEQYF. As DNA, the CDR3 is TGTGCCAGCAGTTACTCAGGGAATGGGAACGAGCAGTACTTC.

This clone was observed once. This rearrangement joins TRBV6-5 to TRBJ1-2, with D unresolved. From germline, CDR1 is MNHEY and CDR2 SVGAGI. The CDR3 runs 16 residues. V lost 4 bases, J lost 6 bases, and 21 bases lay in between. In DNA form, the CDR3 reads TGTGCCAGCAGTTTCCAGGACCTTGGCGTTGGTGATGGCTACACCTTC. Its protein product is CASSFQDLGVGDGYTF.

The V gene is TRBV7-2, the J gene TRBJ1-2; tentative D call: TRBD1 (6 bases). The CDR3 runs to 13 residues. The germline CDR1 and CDR2 sequences are SGHTA and FQGNSA. Trimming shortened V by 3 bases and J by 4 bases, and 9 bases separated the two germline ends. The CDR3 DNA follows: TGTGCCAGCAGCTTTGGGGGCGGCTATGGCTACACCTTC. Its translation: CASSFGGGYGYTF.

This clone was seen once. This chain links TRBV7-7 with TRBJ2-5; a weak D match, TRBD1 (6 bases). This CDR3 is built from 15 residues. The germline gives CDR1 SSHAT, CDR2 FNYEAQ (reference sequence). Trimming removed 5 bases at V and 2 bases at J, with 15 bases between. CDR3: CASSPGQQSQETQYF. The CDR3 DNA is TGTGCCAGCAGCCCCGGACAGCAATCTCAAGAGACCCAGTACTTC.

The rearrangement joins TRBV4-1 to TRBJ2-5; 8 positions agree with TRBD1. The closer fit of TRBJ2-7 to the DNA end suggests the J call may be wrong. CDR3 size: 13 residues. Germline CDR1 reads MGHRA; CDR2 reads YSYEKL. The CDR3 here is CASSLSGGAEQYF. The CDR3 nucleotides read TGCGCCAGCAGCCTTTCAGGGGGCGCCGAGCAGTACTTC.

The chain combines TRBV5-6 with TRBJ2-1; 8 bases align to TRBD2. Germline CDR1 reads SGHDT; CDR2 reads YYEEEE. J was trimmed by 7 bases and V by 2 bases; bases with no gene match: 5. The CDR3 extends over 14 amino acids. The CDR3 DNA follows: TGTGCCAGCAGCTTTAAGGCGGGGGGTAATGAGCAGTTCTTC. Its protein is CASSFKAGGNEQFF.

The chain is built from TRBV2 and TRBJ1-4; D call uncertain. Germline CDR1 and CDR2: SNHLY and FYNNEI. Deletions cut 3 bases from V and 3 bases from J, with 8 bases between. The CDR3 spans 14 residues. For the CDR3, the DNA is TGTGCCAGCAGTGATGGGTTGGCTAATGAAAAACTGTTTTTT. This codes for CASSDGLANEKLFF.

This chain uses TRBV11-3 with TRBJ2-3; 9 bases align to TRBD2. CDR1 and CDR2 (germline): SGHNT, YENEEA. The CDR3 sequence is 15 residues long. V lost 3 bases, J lost 4 bases, and 5 bases stayed unmatched. The CDR3 is CASSFFAGGADTQYF. CDR3 sequence (DNA): TGTGCCAGCAGCTTTTTTGCGGGGGGGGCAGATACGCAGTATTTT. Combining the CDR3 with reference TRBV11-3 and TRBJ2-3 gives the whole variable domain EAGVVQSPRYKIIEKKQPVAFWCNPISGHNTLYWYLQNLGQGPELLIRYENEEAVDDSQLPKDRFSAERLKGVDSTLKIQPAELGDSAVYLCASSFFAGGADTQYFGPGTRLTVL.

The gene calls are TRBV7-3 and TRBJ2-1; 9 nucleotides match TRBD1. The J segment lost 3 bases and the V segment lost 5 bases, leaving 5 bases of the junction unmatched. Germline loops: CDR1 SGHTA, CDR2 FQGTGA. CDR3 size: 15 residues. CDR3 residues: CASSNRDRVYNEQFF. In DNA form, the CDR3 reads TGTGCCAGCAGCAACCGGGACAGGGTCTACAATGAGCAGTTCTTC.

The chain couples TRBV6-5 to TRBJ2-5; TRBD1 agrees at 9 bases. With V trimmed by 6 bases and J by 4 bases, 3 bases remained unmatched. The CDR3 extends over 13 amino acids. Germline CDR1 is MNHEY and CDR2 is SVGAGI. Written as DNA, the CDR3 is TGTGCCAGCAGAACGACAGGGGGAGAGACCCAGTACTTC. It encodes CASRTTGGETQYF.

DNA for the CDR3: TGTGCCAGCAGCGGTCTAGATGGAAAACTGTTTTTT. It encodes CASSGLDGKLFF. The J gene is TRBJ1-4, the V gene TRBV6-6; D remains unclear. With 6 bases removed from V and 10 bases from J, the gap between germline ends came to 12 bases. CDR1 is MNHNY, CDR2 SVGAGI, per germline (reference sequence). The CDR3 consists of 12 residues.

The chain recombines TRBV5-1 with TRBJ2-5; D remains unclear. Germline V gene data show CDR1 as SGHRS and CDR2 as YFSETQ. Trimming took 0 bases from V and 2 from J, leaving 8 bases between them. The CDR3 runs to 14 residues. This CDR3 reads CASSLGPSQETQYF. The DNA for the CDR3 is TGCGCCAGCAGCTTGGGCCCCTCTCAAGAGACCCAGTACTTC.

The chain couples TRBV4-1 to TRBJ1-5, with TRBD1 as a possible D gene (5 bases). CDR1 MGHRA and CDR2 YSYEKL come from the germline V gene. CDR3 size: 17 residues. V lost 1 base and J lost 4, with 17 bases in between. The CDR3 DNA is TGCGCCAGCAGCCAAGTTCTGACCCATGGGGCAAATCAGCCCCAGCATTTT. It is translated as CASSQVLTHGANQPQHF.

This clone appeared once. The chain links TRBV9 to TRBJ2-3; tentative D call: TRBD2 (6 bases). Trimming left V 6 bases short and J 0 bases short, with 11 bases between. Germline V gene data show CDR1 as SGDLS and CDR2 as YYNGEE. The CDR3 is made up of 14 amino acids. The CDR3 bases are TGTGCCAGCACTGCGGGGCCTAGCACAGATACGCAGTATTTT. It is translated as CASTAGPSTDTQYF.

The J gene is TRBJ1-1, the V gene TRBV29-1; the D is unclear. V lost 4 bases and J 4 bases, leaving 7 bases between the germline ends. The germline gives CDR1 SQVTM, CDR2 ANQGSEA. The CDR3 is made up of 11 amino acids. CDR3 region: CSVGSGTEAFF. The CDR3, as DNA: TGCAGCGTTGGAAGCGGCACTGAAGCTTTCTTT.

V is TRBV6-4 and J is TRBJ2-3; 12 bases are shared with TRBD2. The CDR3 sequence is 16 residues long. The V gene's germline CDR1 is MRHNA and CDR2 SNTAGT. V shed 0 bases and J 4 bases; nucleotides not matched to a gene: 2. Here the CDR3 DNA reads TGTGCCAGCAGTGACTCAGCTAGCGGGGGGGCAGATACGCAGTATTTT. This encodes CASSDSASGGADTQYF.

The chain carries TRBV5-6 and TRBJ2-3; a possible D gene is TRBD2 (6 bases). This CDR3 comprises 15 residues. Germline lookup yields CDR1 SGHDT and CDR2 YYEEEE. V dropped 6 bases and J dropped 2 bases, with 16 bases sitting between them. The chain's CDR3 is CASIPRGRLTDTQYF. The CDR3 DNA reads as TGTGCCAGCATACCGCGGGGACGCCTCACAGATACGCAGTATTTT. Filled out from reference TRBV5-6 and TRBJ2-3, the complete variable domain reads DAGVTQSPTHLIKTRGQQVTLRCSPKSGHDTVSWYQQALGQGPQFIFQYYEEEERQRGNFPDRFSGHQFPNYSSELNVNALLLGDSALYLCASIPRGRLTDTQYFGPGTRLTVL.